These 20 T cell receptor delta chains originate from one sample sequenced in a study of γδ T cells in repeated Plasmodium falciparum infection. With CATT, TCRdb re-called clones from the multiplex PCR reads. The repertoire holds 93,000 or so delta-chain clones, with 0.75% to 1% as singletons. Bulk repertoires came from Vgamma9/Vdelta2+ or Vdelta2-negative gammadelta T cells flow-sorted from PBMC. Sequencing was performed on gamma-delta T cells from blood. These TCRs come from a pool of human donors (malaria-infected and uninfected, not separated).

This clone came up a few times. This sequence is one base from a far larger clone and is likely a read error. The sample holds other DNA sequences that translate to the same CDR3. V and J are TRDV2 and TRDJ1; D possibly corresponds to TRDD3 (6 bases). TCRdb is silent on the J gene; assignment here came from matching the DNA to germline. The germline V and J ends were trimmed by 0 bases and 2 bases, with 15 bases remaining between them. CDR1 and CDR2 (germline): GEAIGNYY, EKD. This CDR3 spans 16 amino acids. The DNA for the CDR3 is TGTGCCTGTGACACCTTGCTGGGGTCAGGGACCGATAAACTCATCTTT. Amino acid sequence: CACDTLLGSGTDKLIF.

A note on this clone: The amino acid sequence in TCRdb belongs to a much larger clone and departs from this DNA's translation at residue 8, likely a sequencing read error; the sequence shown is translated from the DNA. This chain links TRDV1 with TRDJ1; TRDD3 matches 7 bases. TCRdb carries no J gene annotation; the J gene was assigned here by matching the DNA with germline. Germline values: CDR1 TSWWSYY, CDR2 QGS. V shed 2 bases, J shed 0 bases, and the junction held 24 bases outside the gene matches. CDR3 length: 22 residues. The CDR3: CALGETGLPPTRGISYTDKLIF. CDR3 in DNA: TGTGCTCTTGGGGAAACCGGCCTCCCACCGACTAGGGGGATTTCGTACACCGATAAACTCATCTTT.

As concerns this clone: It is likely a read error: a sequence one base away is far more abundant. Different DNA sequences within this sample yield the same CDR3. V is TRDV2 and J is TRDJ1, with TRDD3 matching 10 bases. TCRdb lists no J gene, so it was determined here by aligning the DNA to germline. This CDR3 is 19 amino acids long. Germline values: CDR1 GEAIGNYY, CDR2 EKD. In nucleotides, the CDR3 is TGTGCCTGTGACCCTCTGACGGGGGATACGCCTAACGACACCGACAAACTCATCTTT. This encodes CACDPLTGDTPNDTDKLIF.

A remark on this clone: It differs at one base from a far larger clone, so likely a read error. At the DNA level, this CDR3 is encoded by other sequences in the same sample as well. V usage is TRDV1 and J usage is TRDJ1, with D possibly TRDD3 on 5 matching bases. The J gene, left out of TCRdb, was set here by checking the DNA against germline. This CDR3 region has 20 residues. Germline values: CDR1 TSWWSYY, CDR2 QGS. The V gene lost 2 bases and the J gene lost 0 bases, with 25 bases spanning the gap. The CDR3 DNA sequence: TGTGCTCTTGGGGAAGTTCCGACTGGAGGTCTACGCCCTTACACCGATAAACTCATCTTT. It codes for CALGEVPTGGLRPYTDKLIF.

On this clone: This DNA's translation and the protein TCRdb lists, from a much larger clone, do not match at residue 12, likely due to a read error; the protein shown is translated from the DNA. The J gene is TRDJ1, the V gene TRDV2; 7 bases map to TRDD3. TCRdb records no J gene; here it was assigned by comparing the DNA to germline. The germline V gene encodes CDR1 GEAIGNYY and CDR2 EKD. CDR3 size: 15 residues. The CDR3 sequence: CACDTGGDKGDRLIF. The DNA for the CDR3 is TGTGCCTGTGACACCGGAGGGGATAAGGGCGATAGACTCATCTTT.

This clone was counted only a few times. A far larger clone differs by one base, so this is likely a read error. Other DNA sequences in the sample encode the same CDR3. The J segment was not called; the V segment is TRDV2; TRDD3 is taken as the D call from the table, unchecked against the DNA. This CDR3 contains 18 residues. Per germline, CDR1 GEAIGNYY and CDR2 EKD. The CDR3 region is CACDTVRGTPLYTDKLIF. CDR3 DNA sequence: TGTGCCTGTGACACCGTCCGGGGGACCCCCCTGTACACCGATAAGCTCATCTTT.

This clone was observed at least ten times. TCRdb records a much larger clone's protein for this DNA, with a difference at residue 14 that likely arises from a read error; the protein given is the translation of the DNA. The chain carries TRDV1 and TRDJ1; TRDD2 aligns across 7 bases. The J gene was not available in TCRdb and was assigned here by matching the DNA to germline segments. Germline CDR1 is TSWWSYY and CDR2 is QGS. The CDR3 consists of 18 residues. Trimming at V came to 2 bases and at J to 7 bases, leaving 19 bases not matched to a gene. The CDR3 bases are TGTGCTCTTGGGGAAAGATTTCCTACGACCGGGTCTCGCGGTAAACTCATCTTT. It specifies CALGERFPTTGSRGKLIF.

Of note for this clone: This DNA's translation and the protein TCRdb lists, from a much larger clone, do not match at residue 20, likely due to a read error; the protein shown is translated from the DNA. The CDR3 DNA is TGTGCTCTCCGCCGTCTAATCTGGGGGATACAGGGAGGCCAGTACACCGATAAACTCACCTTT. Its translation: CALRRLIWGIQGGQYTDKLTF. The V gene corresponds to TRDV1; no J gene was called; no DNA check was done on the table's D call, TRDD3. The CDR3 has 21 amino acids. From germline, CDR1 is TSWWSYY and CDR2 QGS.

On this clone: TCRdb pairs this DNA with a much larger clone's protein that differs at residue 13, likely a read error; the protein shown was translated from the DNA. The chain joins TRDV2 to TRDJ1, with a tentative D call TRDD3 (10 bases). TCRdb leaves out the J gene; it was filled in here by matching the DNA to germline. CDR3 length: 25 amino acids. Trimming took 8 bases from V and 0 from J, leaving 48 bases between them. In germline, CDR1 is GEAIGNYY, CDR2 EKD. The CDR3 nucleotides read TGTGCCTCCTATCCCCTTCCTACGGGGAACTGTAGGGGCTGTACTGGGGGATCCTACACCGATAAACTCATCTTT. Encoded protein: CASYPLPTGNCRGCTGGSYTDKLIF.

In this sample, this clone turned up a few times. A read error likely explains why the TCRdb protein, taken from a much larger clone, differs from this DNA's translation at residue 7; the protein shown is translated from the DNA. The chain joins TRDV1 to TRDJ1; the match to TRDD3 covers 13 bases. The CDR3 runs to 25 residues. Germline V gene data show CDR1 as TSWWSYY and CDR2 as QGS. J lost 0 bases, V lost 0 bases, and 25 bases had no gene match. The CDR3 DNA is TGTGCTCTTGGGGAACTGGAAGGCCCTAATAGTCCTGACTGGGGGATACGCTGTCACACCGATAAACTCATCTTT. This codes for CALGELEGPNSPDWGIRCHTDKLIF.

About this clone itself: TCRdb attributes to this sequence the protein of a much larger clone, which differs from the DNA translation at residue 10; a read error is likely, and the protein displayed is translated from the DNA. V and J are TRDV1 and TRDJ1; possibly TRDD2 for D (5 bases). V lost 2 bases and J 0 bases, leaving 34 bases between the germline ends. This CDR3 region has 23 residues. Germline lookup yields CDR1 TSWWSYY and CDR2 QGS. The CDR3 loop reads CALGERRILCLREYDGYTDKLIF. Here the CDR3 DNA reads TGTGCTCTTGGGGAAAGGAGGATCCTATGTTTACGGGAGTACGACGGGTACACCGATAAACTCATCTTT.

This clone was observed at least ten times. This sequence joins TRDV1 and TRDJ1, with 7 bases aligning to TRDD2. Germline CDR1 is TSWWSYY and CDR2 is QGS. The ends lost 4 bases at V and 0 bases at J; junction bases unmatched: 11. This CDR3 is built from 17 residues. The CDR3 coding sequence is TGTGCTCTTGGGGCGGCCTTCCTTTTCGCACACACCGATAAACTCATCTTT. Residues: CALGAAFLFAHTDKLIF.

A note on this clone: TCRdb pairs this DNA with a much larger clone's protein that differs at residue 19, likely a read error; the protein shown was translated from the DNA. V is TRDV1 and J is TRDJ1, with D perhaps assigned TRDD2 or TRDD3 (5 bases each). V was clipped by 0 bases and J by 0 bases, with 44 bases between them. This CDR3 contains 27 residues. Germline CDR1 reads TSWWSYY; CDR2 reads QGS. CDR3 region: CALGELGGPTSILGSFLEDTYTDKLIF. The CDR3 DNA is TGTGCTCTTGGGGAACTTGGTGGCCCTACATCTATACTCGGTTCCTTTCTAGAAGATACTTACACCGATAAACTCATCTTT.

This clone was counted only a few times. The TCRdb record carries a much larger clone's protein, which differs from this DNA's translation at residue 7; a read error is the likely cause, and the protein listed here is the DNA translation. The rearrangement joins TRDV1 to TRDJ1; 8 bases line up with TRDD3. This CDR3 spans 21 amino acids. Germline V CDR1 and CDR2: TSWWSYY, QGS. V shed 2 bases and J 0 bases; nucleotides not matched to a gene: 20. The DNA of the CDR3 is TGTGCTCTTGGGGAAAGGACCCGACCTGGGGGACTCTCACAGTACACCGATAAACTCATCTTT. This translates into CALGERTRPGGLSQYTDKLIF.

In this sample, this clone turned up a few times. A far larger clone is one nucleotide away, so this likely arose from a read error. The chain employs TRDV1 and TRDJ1, with D perhaps TRDD2 (5 bases). Assignment of the J gene here rests on matching the DNA to germline, because TCRdb gives none. Germline CDR1 TSWWSYY, CDR2 QGS. CDR3 length: 18 amino acids. The V end was cut by 1 base, the J end by 0 bases, with 18 bases between. The CDR3 region is CALGERTLRLAYTDKLIF. The CDR3 nucleotides read TGTGCTCTTGGGGAACGAACCCTACGCCTCGCGTACACCGATAAACTCATCTTT.

As concerns this clone: A far larger clone is one base from this, pointing to a likely read error. Other DNA variants within this sample encode the same CDR3. The chain has TRAV36/DV7 and TRDJ1; either TRDD2 or TRDD3 may fit D (6 bases each). The CDR3 is 24 amino acids. The V gene's germline CDR1 is VTNFRS and CDR2 LTSSGIE (reference sequence). This CDR3 is CAVEVQNPTPALMGVYMYTDKLIF. DNA for the CDR3: TGTGCTGTTGAGGTTCAGAATCCTACCCCGGCCTTGATGGGGGTCTATATGTACACCGATAAACTCATCTTT. The full variable domain, its missing parts supplied by reference TRAV36/DV7 and TRDJ1, is EDKVVQSPLSLVVHEGDTVTLNCSYEVTNFRSLLWYKQEKKAPTFLFMLTSSGIEKKSGRLSSILDKKELSSILNITATQTGDSAIYLCAVEVQNPTPALMGVYMYTDKLIFGKGTRVTVEP.

This clone has ten or more counts. V usage is TRDV1 and J usage is TRDJ1, with a tentative D call TRDD2 (5 bases). CDR3 length: 19 amino acids. V lost 0 bases to trimming and J lost 0 bases, with 20 bases between them. CDR1 and CDR2 (germline): TSWWSYY, QGS. Here the CDR3 DNA reads TGTGCTCTTGGGGAACTAGCCTACTCAAGACCCCCGAACACCGATAAACTCATCTTT. This codes for CALGELAYSRPPNTDKLIF.

This clone was found a few times. It is likely a read error: a sequence one base away is far more abundant. Other nucleotide sequences in the sample specify the same CDR3. The chain links TRDV1 to TRDJ1; D is perhaps TRDD3 (6 bases). The J gene is absent in TCRdb and was assigned here via DNA matching to germline. Deletions cut 6 bases from V and 0 bases from J, with 26 bases between. This CDR3 is built from 19 residues. Germline loops: CDR1 TSWWSYY, CDR2 QGS. CDR3 region: CALGSFIRGFRSYTDKLIF. DNA of the CDR3: TGTGCTCTTGGATCCTTCATCCGGGGATTCCGATCGTACACCGATAAACTCATCTTT.

This clone appeared a few times. TCRdb's protein, taken from a much larger clone, differs from this DNA's translation at residue 8, likely owing to a read error; the protein displayed comes from the DNA. The chain carries TRDV1 and TRDJ1; possible D gene TRDD3, 6 bases. TCRdb carries no J gene annotation; the J gene was assigned here by matching the DNA with germline. V lost 3 bases to trimming and J lost 0 bases, with 20 bases between them. CDR1 TSWWSYY and CDR2 QGS come from the germline V gene. The CDR3 runs to 18 residues. CDR3 residues: CALGDPLEDTPYTDKLIF. The CDR3 region has the DNA TGTGCTCTTGGGGACCCACTGGAGGATACCCCCTACACCGATAAACTCATCTTT.

In its sample, this clone was seen a few times. A far larger clone is only one base removed, so a read error is likely. The same CDR3 also results from other DNA sequences found in this sample. V and J are TRDV1 and TRDJ1; D perhaps matches TRDD3 (6 bases). CDR3 length equals 17 residues. In germline, CDR1 is TSWWSYY, CDR2 QGS. CDR3 amino acids: CALGELPSWGSPDKLIF. In DNA form, the CDR3 reads TGTGCTCTTGGCGAACTCCCGTCCTGGGGAAGTCCCGATAAACTCATCTTT.